This T cell receptor beta chain derives from a study of blood T cell repertoires in COVID-19 (dated by TCRdb to 2018 to 2020). Context from the whole study: The collaborator samples originated in the United States, Italy and Spain and spanned the acute and convalescent phases of COVID-19. Where available, HLA class I and class II types were taken from metadata supplied by the sample provider and were not determined by assay-based typing. Samples were obtained from the ongoing ImmuneRACE study (first 160 participants) and from about 1,300 subjects provided by 6 global collaborators. Sample metadata almost always included a de-identified subject ID, COVID-19 status, age in years and sex. The repertoires were released in a freely available public database intended as a resource for research on the immune response to SARS-CoV-2. The prospective study material was composed of cDNA or gDNA derived from T cells, B-cell-depleted T cells, or PBMCs. Deeply sampled blood TCRbeta repertoires from subjects exposed to, actively infected with, or recovered from COVID-19 were included in the dataset. The paper's findings and limits, for the study overall: The amount of clinical and demographic metadata varied by source and participant and was provided uncurated.

The CDR3 starts with the cysteine, ends with the phenylalanine, and has 12 residues. The kept DNA is CDR3 alone, 36 bases in frame from the first base. The junction shows trimming of 2 bases on V and 8 bases on J, plus 7 bases between the germline ends. With respect to this clone: The specificity of this receptor is unknown. Nothing much larger sits one base from this clone, and base qualities are not available.

TCRbeta CDR3 regions were amplified from genomic DNA by means of the immunoSEQ Assay, a bias-controlled multiplex PCR. The paper's processing steps were these. The number of nucleated cells in each sample was estimated from the amplification of reference gene primers within the assay. To quantify the absolute abundance of each unique TCRbeta CDR3 rearrangement, sequence reads were collapsed and filtered. For each sample, productive Simpson clonality was calculated by taking the square root of Simpson's diversity index across productive rearrangements. TCRdb re-hosts the immuneACCESS table, in-frame sequences only. Its copies lack some clones; in the studies checked, an unresolved V gene accounts for under half of them, and the cause for the rest is not known. That table is the source of V, J and clone size, and D and trimming were worked out from the DNA. This sample is represented by around 100,000 clones; 84% of them were singletons. The ten biggest clones cover around 11% of the sample.

Collaborating institutions collected whole blood in K2EDTA tubes following their own protocols. For TCRbeta analysis, collaborators shipped samples as frozen whole blood, isolated PBMCs, or DNA extracted from either of those sample types. The rearranged segments are TRBV12-3 or TRBV12-4 and TRBJ1-3; the D gene is perhaps TRBD1, on 5 matching bases. The sequenced sample was peripheral blood. The source is a human donor in a cohort sampled during active COVID-19. The CDR3: CASSLWGDTIYF. The sequence in DNA is TGTGCCAGCAGTTTATGGGGGGACACCATATATTTT.